The 6 T cell receptor beta chains presented below share a single source sample, sequenced in a study of regulatory T cells in long-lasting Graves disease. Documented time point: persistent/refractory GD, antithyroid drugs over 5 years with positive TRAb. The TCR library was made from RNA that had been extracted from PBMCs in TRIzol. Combining iRepertoire HTBI primers with Arm-PCR of CDR3 regions, the authors built TCR beta libraries. Each CDR3 protein gets one entry after TCRdb re-called the multiplex PCR reads with MiXCR. This table has roughly 300,000 distinct CDR3 sequences, 20% to 25% appearing once. The specimen was peripheral blood mononuclear cells (PBMCs), collected when the disease was refractory, from a patient treated with antithyroid drugs. These receptors were collected from a female donor with Graves disease.

V gene TRBV20-1 combines with J gene TRBJ1-2; TRBD1 might be the D (5 bases). With 1 base removed from V and 4 bases from J, the gap between germline ends came to 13 bases. The length of the CDR3 is 14 residues. Germline CDR1 and CDR2: DFQATT and SNEGSKA (reference sequence). In DNA form, the CDR3 reads TGCAGTGCTAGAGGGGGTACAGGCGCCTATGGCTACACCTTC. It codes for CSARGGTGAYGYTF.

This clonotype was seen a few times. The chain joins TRBV7-2 to TRBJ1-2; D gene uncertain. Germline V gives CDR1 SGHTA, CDR2 FQGNSA. Trimming took 1 base from V and 5 from J, leaving 11 bases between them. The CDR3 contains 14 residues. As DNA, the CDR3 is TGTGCCAGCAGCTTAGGGTGGCTTGAGTATGGCTACACCTTC. Translating gives CASSLGWLEYGYTF.

This clonotype was seen ten or more times. The CDR3 DNA reads as TGTGCCAGCAGTCCCATGGGTATGGGGCTGAACTATGGCTACACCTTC. This translates into CASSPMGMGLNYGYTF. The V and J genes are TRBV28 and TRBJ1-2, with D possibly being TRBD1 (5 bases). The V and J ends lost 5 bases and 2 bases respectively, with 18 bases between them. There are 16 residues in the CDR3. Looked up from germline, CDR1 is MDHEN and CDR2 is SYDVKM.

The sample holds a few counts of this clonotype. The rearrangement joins TRBV20-1 to TRBJ1-1; D unresolved. Germline loops: CDR1 DFQATT, CDR2 SNEGSKA (reference sequence). V was shortened by 3 bases and J by 5 bases, with 19 bases between the two germline ends. CDR3 length: 15 amino acids. The CDR3 protein is CSASSGGLVLTEAFF. As DNA, the CDR3 is TGCAGTGCTAGTAGTGGAGGCCTAGTGCTGACTGAAGCTTTCTTT.

This clonotype showed up just a few times. The rearrangement joins TRBV6-1 to TRBJ1-2; the match to TRBD1 covers 11 bases. Trimming cost V 5 bases and J 8 bases; bases outside gene matches: 25. Per germline, CDR1 MNHNS and CDR2 SASEGT. The CDR3 consists of 20 residues. Here the CDR3 reads CASSQETMTGDRGFSPGYTF. The CDR3 bases are TGTGCCAGCAGTCAAGAAACGATGACAGGGGACAGGGGGTTTTCTCCCGGCTACACCTTC.

J is TRBJ2-7 and V is TRBV7-2, with 11 bases aligning to TRBD2. This CDR3 comprises 17 residues. Germline assignment: CDR1 SGHTA and CDR2 FQGNSA. Germline trimming cut 0 bases from V and 3 bases from J; bases unmatched to any gene: 7. The CDR3 sequence: CASSLAGLAAPYYEQYF. CDR3 sequence (DNA): TGTGCCAGCAGCTTAGCGGGACTAGCGGCACCTTACTACGAGCAGTACTTC.